The source of this T cell receptor (beta chain) is a study of T cell clones after liver transplantation (dated by TCRdb to about 2019). About the investigation overall: ITN030ST, the source of the samples, was a randomized trial that attempted immunosuppression withdrawal within 2 years of liver transplantation. Donor-reactive T cell clones were identified using TCRbeta sequencing after a pre-transplant mixed lymphocyte reaction and were then followed in post-transplant blood. Third party-reactive TCRbeta sequences from pre-transplant MLRs were also identified as an antigen-independent comparator for donor-reactive sequences. Of the eight recipients, a few were HCV-positive, while the remaining recipients had been transplanted for non-autoimmune, non-viral indications. Subjects received no induction therapy and standard immunosuppression until randomization at 12-24 months post-transplant. Tolerance meant complete immunosuppression withdrawal for at least one year without liver enzymes rising beyond twice the upper limit of normal. Blood samples were taken pre-transplant, pre-randomization before withdrawal, and post-randomization after full withdrawal or failed withdrawal. A cohort of 8 liver transplant recipients was studied, of whom 3 were classified as tolerant and 5 as non-tolerant.

On this clone: Its cognate antigen has yet to be identified. No base-level quality is on record; no much larger clone is a single base apart.

Trimming removed 0 bases from V and 2 bases from J; the gene matches leave 17 bases unexplained. The CDR3 runs 19 residues from the cysteine to the phenylalanine. The retained sequence is limited to the CDR3, 57 bases, with the frame set at the first base. The germline V gene yields SGDLS for CDR1 and YYNGEE for CDR2. Broader findings and caveats from the paper: Low numbers of available donor cells limited the measurable donor-reactive repertoire in a couple of subjects. Donor-reactive sequences declined more than third party-reactive ones, suggesting partial antigen-specific deletion unrelated to withdrawal success. Because allograft tissue specimens were not available, migration of donor-reactive T cells into the graft, rather than deletion, may have occurred. In 5 of 8 subjects, circulating donor-reactive CD4 TCRbeta sequences decreased significantly after transplant, regardless of tolerance or HCV status. Because of small, heterogeneous patient numbers and non-standardized post-transplant time points, the conclusions were only preliminary. Once repertoire turnover was taken into account, donor-reactive detection showed a significant reduction for CD4 in 7 of 8 subjects and for CD8 in 8 of 8.

Thawed unstimulated PBMCs were stained for CD3, CD4 and CD8 and FACS-sorted into CD3+CD4+ and CD3+CD8+ populations. Randomization to immunosuppression withdrawal applied to every one of the 8 studied subjects. The Qiagen DNeasy Blood and Tissue Kit was used to isolate genomic DNA. High-throughput TCRbeta CDR3 sequencing of frozen genomic DNA was performed by immunoSEQ, with PCR amplification, mapping, bias correction and internal controls included. The study's processing was this. Productive rearrangements were retained, and unique TCRbeta sequences were defined by the CDR3 nucleotide sequence together with the V and J gene. For classification of a sequence as donor-reactive, at least 5-fold expansion in CFSE-low cells relative to unstimulated pre-transplant cells and a frequency of at least 0.01% were required. Per-subject minimum frequency thresholds, based on the lowest-template unstimulated sample, ensured at least 90% detection power. Jensen-Shannon divergence between the top 1000 TCRbeta sequences post-transplant and pre-transplant was used to measure repertoire turnover. Changes in detection of donor-reactive sequences were assessed with two-sided Fisher's exact tests. TCRdb's version of the immuneACCESS table is confined to in-frame rearrangements and falls short of the full clone set. An unresolved V gene accounts for under half of the shortfall where checked; the remainder is of unknown origin. Clonal size and the V and J genes are those of that table, whereas D and trimming came from the DNA. This sample comprises 15,000 to 20,000 clones, 75% to 85% of them detected only once. The ten largest account for roughly 40% of the sample.

The sequencing here drew on CD8+ T cells from blood, taken about 50 months after liver transplant. This TCR derives from a human patient who received a liver transplant. Following a transplant, some T cells may be graft donor cells, not patient cells. The chain uses TRBV9 and TRBJ2-7, and 7 junctional nucleotides match TRBD1. The DNA sequence is as follows: TGTGCCAGCAGCGTAGGGGTCCAGACAACCGGGACAGAACCCTACGAGCAGTACTTC. This translates into CASSVGVQTTGTEPYEQYF.